This T cell receptor beta chain originates from a study of blood T cell repertoires in COVID-19. As for the study in general: Acute-phase and convalescent COVID-19 samples originated in the United States, Italy and Spain. PBMCs, B-cell-depleted T cells, or T cells were the source of the cDNA or gDNA that made up the material.

Enrollees, roughly 18 to 90 years old, lived in around 23 US areas. Trimming removed 4 bases from V and 4 bases from J, with 15 bases in between. Germline V gene data show CDR1 as SGDLS and CDR2 as YYNGEE. The CDR3 totals 16 residues. The protocol was immunoSEQ multiplex PCR, while the TCRdb copy is restricted to in-frame clones and leaves out a portion. The sample includes 470,000 or so clones, around nine tenths of them seen just once. V usage is TRBV9 and J usage is TRBJ1-6; perhaps TRBD1 as D (6 bases). Material for sequencing was PBMCs or T cells enriched from blood (not recorded which). The TCR sequence derives from a woman in her late teens or twenties with acute COVID-19. The CDR3 protein is CASSPHRETYNSPLHF. CDR3 nucleotides: TGTGCCAGCAGCCCGCACAGGGAGACGTATAATTCACCCCTCCACTTT. Full variable domain (rest looked up from reference TRBV9 and TRBJ1-6): DSGVTQTPKHLITATGQRVTLRCSPRSGDLSVYWYQQSLDQGLQFLIQYYNGEERAKGNILERFSAQQFPDLHSELNLSSLELGDSALYFCASSPHRETYNSPLHFGNGTRLTVT.